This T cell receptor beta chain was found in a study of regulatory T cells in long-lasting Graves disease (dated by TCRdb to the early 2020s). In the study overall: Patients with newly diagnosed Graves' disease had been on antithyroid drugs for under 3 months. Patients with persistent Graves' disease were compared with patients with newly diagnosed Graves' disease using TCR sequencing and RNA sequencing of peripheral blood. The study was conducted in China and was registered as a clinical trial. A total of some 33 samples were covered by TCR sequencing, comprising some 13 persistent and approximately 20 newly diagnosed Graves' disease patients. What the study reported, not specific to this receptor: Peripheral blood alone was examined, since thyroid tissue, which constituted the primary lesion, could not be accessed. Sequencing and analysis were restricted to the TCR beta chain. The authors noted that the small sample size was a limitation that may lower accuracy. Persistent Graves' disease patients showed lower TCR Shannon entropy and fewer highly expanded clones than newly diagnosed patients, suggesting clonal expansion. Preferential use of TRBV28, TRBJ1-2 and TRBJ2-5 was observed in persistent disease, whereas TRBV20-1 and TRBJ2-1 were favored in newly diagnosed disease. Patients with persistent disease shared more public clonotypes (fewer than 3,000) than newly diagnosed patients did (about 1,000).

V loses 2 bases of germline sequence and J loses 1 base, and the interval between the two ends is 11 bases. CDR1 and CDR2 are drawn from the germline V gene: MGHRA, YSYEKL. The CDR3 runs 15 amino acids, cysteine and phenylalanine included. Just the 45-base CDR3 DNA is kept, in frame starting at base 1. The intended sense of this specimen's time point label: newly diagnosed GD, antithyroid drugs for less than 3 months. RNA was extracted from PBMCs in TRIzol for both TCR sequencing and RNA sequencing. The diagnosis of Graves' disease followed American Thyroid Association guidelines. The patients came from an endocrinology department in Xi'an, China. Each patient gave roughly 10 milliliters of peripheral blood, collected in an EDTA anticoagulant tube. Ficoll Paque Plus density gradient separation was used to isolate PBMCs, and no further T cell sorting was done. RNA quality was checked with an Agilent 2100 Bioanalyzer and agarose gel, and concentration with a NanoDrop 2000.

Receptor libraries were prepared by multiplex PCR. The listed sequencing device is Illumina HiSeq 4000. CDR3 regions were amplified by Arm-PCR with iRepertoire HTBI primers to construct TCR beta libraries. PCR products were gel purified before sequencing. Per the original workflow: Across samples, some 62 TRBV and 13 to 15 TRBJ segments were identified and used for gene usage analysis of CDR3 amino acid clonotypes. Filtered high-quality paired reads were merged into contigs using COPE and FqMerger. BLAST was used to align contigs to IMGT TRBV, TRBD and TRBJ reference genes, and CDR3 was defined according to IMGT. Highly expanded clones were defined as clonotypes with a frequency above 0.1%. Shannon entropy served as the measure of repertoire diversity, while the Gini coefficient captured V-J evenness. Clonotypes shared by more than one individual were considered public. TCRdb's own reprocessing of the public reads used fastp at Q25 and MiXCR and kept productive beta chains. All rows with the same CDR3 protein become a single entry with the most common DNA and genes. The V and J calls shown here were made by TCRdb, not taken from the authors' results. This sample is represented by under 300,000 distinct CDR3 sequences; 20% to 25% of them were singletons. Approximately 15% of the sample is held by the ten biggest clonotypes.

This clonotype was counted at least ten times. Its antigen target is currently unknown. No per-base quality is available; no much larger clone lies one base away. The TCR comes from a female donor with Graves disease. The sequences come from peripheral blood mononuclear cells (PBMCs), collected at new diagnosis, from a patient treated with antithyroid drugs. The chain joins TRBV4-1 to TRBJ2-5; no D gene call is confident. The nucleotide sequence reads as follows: TGCGCCAGCAGCCAACAAACCGGGTCCCAAGAGACCCAGTACTTC. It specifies CASSQQTGSQETQYF.